These 5 T cell receptor beta chains were sequenced from one sample in a study of blood T cell repertoires in COVID-19. The data were produced by immunoSEQ multiplex PCR, yet TCRdb's version contains in-frame clones alone and is incomplete. The data hold fewer than 350,000 clones, with around 85% observed a single time. Sequenced sample: PBMCs or T cells enriched from blood (not recorded which). The receptors originated from a woman aged 45-59 years who had recovered from COVID-19.

This sequence joins TRBV7-7 and TRBJ2-5; no definite D call. Between the trimmed V and J ends, which lost 1 base and 2 bases, there was a span of 11 bases. This CDR3 spans 15 amino acids. The V gene's germline CDR1 is SSHAT and CDR2 FNYEAQ (reference sequence). The CDR3 DNA reads TGTGCCAGCAGCTTAGTCCTAGGAATGCAAGAGACCCAGTACTTC. Translated, it gives CASSLVLGMQETQYF.

CDR3 sequence: CSAGQRSYNEQFF. The CDR3 bases are TGCAGCGCTGGACAGCGCTCCTACAATGAGCAGTTCTTC. The chain couples TRBV29-1 to TRBJ2-1, with D possibly matching TRBD1 (6 bases). Germline lookup yields CDR1 SQVTM and CDR2 ANQGSEA. The CDR3 has 13 amino acids. V was pared by 7 bases and J by 0 bases, with 10 bases between.

The rearrangement uses TRBV9 and TRBJ2-3; 7 bases match TRBD1. The junction had 2 bases not matched to a gene; V was cut back by 3 bases and J by 4 bases. The CDR3 contains 13 residues. The germline gives CDR1 SGDLS, CDR2 YYNGEE. DNA for the CDR3: TGTGCCAGCAGCGGCCAGGGGGCAGATACGCAGTATTTT. Its protein is CASSGQGADTQYF.

This clone was detected only once. This chain uses TRBV18 with TRBJ2-2; D gene ambiguous. Trimming cost V 6 bases and J 5 bases, with 4 bases left between them. This CDR3 spans 11 amino acids. Germline CDR1 is KGHSH and CDR2 is LQKENI. In nucleotides, the CDR3 is TGTGCCAGCTCCCCTACCGGGGAGCTGTTTTTT. This translates into CASSPTGELFF.

J is TRBJ1-4 and V is TRBV7-6; 7 bases are shared with TRBD1. CDR3 length: 15 residues. Germline loops: CDR1 SGHVS, CDR2 FNYEAQ. V shed 3 bases and J 5 bases; nucleotides not matched to a gene: 6. The CDR3 nucleotides read TGTGCCAGCAGCTTTGGGGGACAGTTAAATGAAAAACTGTTTTTT. As protein: CASSFGGQLNEKLFF.